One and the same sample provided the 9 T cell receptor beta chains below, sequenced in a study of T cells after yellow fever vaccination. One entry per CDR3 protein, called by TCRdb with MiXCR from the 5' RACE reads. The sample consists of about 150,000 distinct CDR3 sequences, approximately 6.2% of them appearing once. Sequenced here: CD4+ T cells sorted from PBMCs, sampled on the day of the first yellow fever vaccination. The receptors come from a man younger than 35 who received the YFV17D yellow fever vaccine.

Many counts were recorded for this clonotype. CDR3: CASSPLNTKETQYF. CDR3 DNA sequence: TGTGCCAGCAGTCCCCTCAATACGAAAGAGACCCAGTACTTC. The chain uses TRBV27 and TRBJ2-5, with D unresolved. CDR3 length: 14 amino acids. Trimming stripped 5 bases from V and 3 bases from J, with 13 bases between. Germline lookup yields CDR1 MNHEY and CDR2 SMNVEV (reference sequence).

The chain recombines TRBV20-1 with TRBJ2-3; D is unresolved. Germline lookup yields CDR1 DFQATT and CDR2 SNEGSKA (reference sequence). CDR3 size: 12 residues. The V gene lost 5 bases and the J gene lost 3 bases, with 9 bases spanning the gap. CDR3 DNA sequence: TGCAGTGCTCCACTTCGGACAGATACGCAGTATTTT. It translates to CSAPLRTDTQYF.

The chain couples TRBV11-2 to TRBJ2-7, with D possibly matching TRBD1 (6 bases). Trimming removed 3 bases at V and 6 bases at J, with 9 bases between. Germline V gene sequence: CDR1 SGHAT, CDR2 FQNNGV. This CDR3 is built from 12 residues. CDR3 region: CASSFQGSEQYF. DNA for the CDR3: TGTGCCAGCAGCTTCCAGGGGAGCGAGCAGTACTTC.

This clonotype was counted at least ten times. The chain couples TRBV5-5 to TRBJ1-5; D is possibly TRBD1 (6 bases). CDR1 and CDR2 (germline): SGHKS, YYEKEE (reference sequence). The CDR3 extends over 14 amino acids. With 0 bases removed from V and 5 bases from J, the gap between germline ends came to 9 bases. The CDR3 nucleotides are TGTGCCAGCAGCTTGGACGGGGGGCATCAGCCCCAGCATTTT. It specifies CASSLDGGHQPQHF.

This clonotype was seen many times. CDR3 protein: CASSQLVTPEAFF. As DNA, the CDR3 is TGTGCCAGCAGTCAACTAGTCACTCCTGAAGCTTTCTTT. The genes are TRBV12-3 or TRBV12-4 and TRBJ1-1; no reliable D call. The V end was cut by 5 bases, the J end by 6 bases, with 13 bases between. The CDR3 extends over 13 amino acids.

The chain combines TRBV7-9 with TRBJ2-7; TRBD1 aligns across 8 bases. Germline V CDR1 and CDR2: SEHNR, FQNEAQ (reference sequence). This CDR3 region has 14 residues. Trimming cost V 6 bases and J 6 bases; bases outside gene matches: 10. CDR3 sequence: CASRQGQGSAEQYF. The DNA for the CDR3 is TGTGCCAGCAGACAAGGACAGGGTTCCGCCGAGCAGTACTTC.

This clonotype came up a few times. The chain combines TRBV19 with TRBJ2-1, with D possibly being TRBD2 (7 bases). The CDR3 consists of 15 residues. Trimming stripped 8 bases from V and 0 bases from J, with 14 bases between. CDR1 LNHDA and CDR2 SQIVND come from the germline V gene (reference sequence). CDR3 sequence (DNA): TGTGCCAGTCCCTTGGGGGGGGCCTCCTACAATGAGCAGTTCTTC. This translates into CASPLGGASYNEQFF.

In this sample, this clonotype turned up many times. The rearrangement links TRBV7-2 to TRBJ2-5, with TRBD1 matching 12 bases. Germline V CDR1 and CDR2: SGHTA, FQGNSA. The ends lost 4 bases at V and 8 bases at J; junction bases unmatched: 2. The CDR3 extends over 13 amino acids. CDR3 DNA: TGTGCCAGCAGCTCGGGACAGGGGGCTACCCAGTACTTC. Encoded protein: CASSSGQGATQYF.

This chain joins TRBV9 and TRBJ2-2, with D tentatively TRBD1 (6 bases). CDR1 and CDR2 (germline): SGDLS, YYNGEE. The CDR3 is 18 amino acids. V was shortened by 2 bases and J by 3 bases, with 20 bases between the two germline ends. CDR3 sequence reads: CASSVGSAGTKYTGELFF. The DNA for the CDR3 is TGTGCCAGCAGCGTTGGATCCGCCGGGACAAAATACACCGGGGAGCTGTTTTTT.